These 23 T cell receptor beta chains were sequenced from one sample in a study of T cells in Graves' hyperthyroidism and ophthalmopathy. Authors of the study amplified TCR beta CDR3 regions from RNA transcripts. The TCR CDR3 was amplified in a first-round RT-PCR using the HTBI primer set. One entry per CDR3 protein, called by TCRdb with MiXCR from the multiplex PCR reads. The sample yields approximately 710,000 distinct CDR3 sequences, around 15% seen once. Sequenced sample: blood. The receptors derive from a man in his forties or fifties with Graves' hyperthyroidism.

The table lists this clonotype with a few counts. The chain combines TRBV3-1 with TRBJ1-3; D may be TRBD1 (6 bases). This CDR3 is built from 15 residues. Germline CDR1 LGHDT, CDR2 YNNKEL (reference sequence). V was cut by 5 bases and J by 7 bases, with 18 bases left in between. CDR3 nucleotides: TGTGCCAGCAGCTCGACAGGACACCGTGGGAACACCATATATTTT. It encodes CASSSTGHRGNTIYF. The full variable domain, in which reference TRBV3-1 and TRBJ1-3 provide the parts outside the CDR3, is DTAVSQTPKYLVTQMGNDKSIKCEQNLGHDTMYWYKQDSKKFLKIMFSYNNKELIINETVPNRFSPKSPDKAHLNLHINSLELGDSAVYFCASSSTGHRGNTIYFGEGSWLTVV.

In its sample, this clonotype was seen many times. The V call is TRBV2, the J call TRBJ2-5; weak D call: TRBD2 (5 bases). The germline CDR1 and CDR2 sequences are SNHLY and FYNNEI. The CDR3 is 13 residues long. Trimming took off 6 bases at V and 7 bases at J, with 15 bases between the two ends. CDR3 coding DNA: TGTGCCAGCAGGGACTCCCCTCCAGGGACCCAGTACTTC. Amino acids: CASRDSPPGTQYF.

The rearrangement uses TRBV5-1 and TRBJ2-2; perhaps TRBD1 as D (6 bases). V was cut by 1 base and J by 0 bases, with 13 bases left in between. This CDR3 has 17 amino acids. Germline CDR1 is SGHRS and CDR2 is YFSETQ. The CDR3, as DNA: TGCGCCAGCAGCTTGCTGCAGCAGGGGACGAACACCGGGGAGCTGTTTTTT. Protein sequence: CASSLLQQGTNTGELFF.

This clonotype was observed a handful of times. The chain is built from TRBV7-6 and TRBJ2-1, with TRBD2 matching 8 bases. Per the germline V gene, CDR1 is SGHVS and CDR2 is FNYEAQ. The CDR3 is 15 amino acids. Trimming at V came to 5 bases and at J to 3 bases, leaving 6 bases not matched to a gene. The CDR3 reads CASSQSGGIYNEQFF. In DNA form, the CDR3 reads TGTGCCAGCAGCCAAAGCGGGGGTATCTACAATGAGCAGTTCTTC.

This clonotype was seen at least ten times. The V call is TRBV28, the J call TRBJ1-2; D is perhaps TRBD1 (5 bases). V lost 4 bases to trimming and J lost 4 bases, with 16 bases between them. This CDR3 has 15 residues. Germline V gene data show CDR1 as MDHEN and CDR2 as SYDVKM. CDR3 DNA sequence: TGTGCCAGCAGTTGGGGCCGGGAGGGGTCCTATGGCTACACCTTC. It yields the protein CASSWGREGSYGYTF.

V usage is TRBV12-3 or TRBV12-4 and J usage is TRBJ1-3, with TRBD1 identical over 7 bases. The CDR3 contains 13 residues. V lost 11 bases, J lost 0 bases, and 4 bases stayed unmatched. The CDR3: CAQGQISGNTIYF. The DNA of the CDR3 is TGTGCCCAGGGACAGATCTCTGGAAACACCATATATTTT.

The DNA of the CDR3 is TGTGCCAGCGTACGAGAATCTGGGGCCAACGTCCTGACTTTC. Its protein product is CASVRESGANVLTF. V is TRBV6-2 or TRBV6-3 and J is TRBJ2-6; D is undetermined. The CDR3 is 14 amino acids. Germline loops: CDR1 MNHEY, CDR2 SVGEGT. Trimming pared 8 bases from V and 1 base from J, leaving 9 bases between.

This clonotype was counted many times. The chain joins TRBV27 to TRBJ2-3, with 9 positions matching TRBD2. In germline, CDR1 is MNHEY, CDR2 SMNVEV (reference sequence). J was trimmed by 2 bases and V by 1 base; bases with no gene match: 10. CDR3 size: 18 residues. For the CDR3, the DNA is TGTGCCAGCAGTTTATACCTCAGCGGGAGGAGGAACACAGATACGCAGTATTTT. As protein: CASSLYLSGRRNTDTQYF.

This clonotype has at least ten counts. This chain joins TRBV28 and TRBJ1-1, with D maybe TRBD1 (5 bases). CDR1 is MDHEN, CDR2 SYDVKM, per germline. The CDR3 length is 15 residues. The germline V and J ends were trimmed by 2 bases and 0 bases, with 10 bases remaining between them. As DNA, the CDR3 is TGTGCCAGCAGTTTACCCACAGGAATGAACACTGAAGCTTTCTTT. It translates to CASSLPTGMNTEAFF.

The genes are TRBV25-1 and TRBJ1-2; the D is unclear. This CDR3 has 17 amino acids. The V end was cut by 7 bases, the J end by 4 bases, with 25 bases between. Germline-derived CDR1 and CDR2 are MGHDK and SYGVNS. The CDR3 reads CASILHGRRLYSYGYTF. CDR3 DNA sequence: TGTGCCAGCATTTTACATGGCAGGCGGCTTTACTCCTATGGCTACACCTTC.

This clonotype occurred many times. The chain combines TRBV2 with TRBJ2-3; 15 bases fit TRBD2. V dropped 8 bases and J dropped 6; count of bases not matched to a gene: 0. This CDR3 is 13 amino acids long. Looked up from germline, CDR1 is SNHLY and CDR2 is FYNNEI. The DNA of the CDR3 is TGTGCCAGCGGGACTAGCGGGAGGGATACGCAGTATTTT. It translates to CASGTSGRDTQYF.

This clonotype was counted many times. The chain employs TRBV5-4 and TRBJ1-6, with D possibly TRBD1 on 6 matching bases. This CDR3 region has 14 residues. Trimming took off 6 bases at V and 6 bases at J, with 13 bases between the two ends. Germline CDR1 reads SGHNT; CDR2 reads YYREEE (reference sequence). In nucleotides, the CDR3 is TGTGCCAGCAACCGTGAACAGGGTAATTCACCCCTCCACTTT. Its protein is CASNREQGNSPLHF.

This clonotype appeared many times. This sequence joins TRBV27 and TRBJ2-1; 12 bases map to TRBD2. Germline V CDR1 and CDR2: MNHEY, SMNVEV (reference sequence). The CDR3 spans 15 residues. V lost 6 bases, J lost 4 bases, and 4 bases stayed unmatched. CDR3 sequence (DNA): TGTGCCAGCAGGCTGACTAGCGGGAGTTACAATGAGCAGTTCTTC. Encoded protein: CASRLTSGSYNEQFF.

As concerns this clonotype: A much larger clone sits a single nucleotide away, making a read error possible. Here the CDR3 DNA reads TGTGCCAGCAGTTACTCCGGGACAGGGGGCAATGAGCAGTTCTTC. It codes for CASSYSGTGGNEQFF. This rearrangement joins TRBV6-2 or TRBV6-3 to TRBJ2-1, with 11 bases that match TRBD1. The V segment lost 0 bases and the J segment 6 bases; nucleotides outside the gene matches: 1. CDR3 length equals 15 residues. Germline V CDR1 and CDR2: MNHEY, SVGEGT.

Worth noting for this clonotype: This likely stems from a read error, as it lies one base from a far larger clone. V gene TRBV27 combines with J gene TRBJ1-1; D gene unclear. Germline CDR1 MNHEY, CDR2 SMNVEV (reference sequence). The CDR3 consists of 14 residues. The DNA of the CDR3 is TGTGCCAGCAGTTTACTGGGTCCTAACACTAAAGCTTTCTTT. Protein: CASSLLGPNTKAFF.

This clonotype showed up many times. The rearrangement joins TRBV12-3 or TRBV12-4 to TRBJ2-7; D might be TRBD1 (6 bases). The ends were cut back, 5 bases at V and 0 bases at J, with 17 bases in the middle. CDR3 length: 16 residues. The CDR3 sequence is CASSVQPGQVSYEQYF. The DNA for the CDR3 is TGTGCCAGCAGTGTACAACCGGGACAAGTCTCCTACGAGCAGTACTTC.

This clonotype was recorded many times. The chain links TRBV28 to TRBJ1-6; 12 bases align to TRBD1. The CDR3 length is 14 residues. The junction had 7 bases not matched to a gene; V was cut back by 9 bases and J by 10 bases. Germline V gene sequence: CDR1 MDHEN, CDR2 SYDVKM. The DNA of the CDR3 is TGTGCCAGTTCCCCCGGGACAGGGGGCTCACCCCTCCACTTT. It is translated as CASSPGTGGSPLHF.

This clonotype was observed a few times. The chain carries TRBV13 and TRBJ1-2, with 7 bases fitting TRBD1. The V gene's germline CDR1 is PRHDT and CDR2 FYEKMQ (reference sequence). The CDR3 totals 15 residues. Trimming cost V 5 bases and J 5 bases; bases outside gene matches: 11. The CDR3 DNA follows: TGTGCCAGCAGCCTAAGACAGGGAAGAGGTTATGGCTACACCTTC. It translates to CASSLRQGRGYGYTF.

The chain joins TRBV4-1 to TRBJ1-5; the D is unclear. V was shortened by 2 bases and J by 5 bases, with 7 bases between the two germline ends. The CDR3 totals 13 residues. Germline CDR1 reads MGHRA; CDR2 reads YSYEKL. CDR3 DNA: TGCGCCAGCAGCCAATTGGAGGATCAGCCCCAGCATTTT. Protein sequence: CASSQLEDQPQHF.

The CDR3 sequence: CASSIQARGFYEQYF. The DNA of the CDR3 is TGTGCCAGTAGTATACAAGCAAGAGGGTTCTACGAGCAGTACTTC. The chain combines TRBV19 with TRBJ2-7, with a possible D match to TRBD2 (5 bases). From germline, CDR1 is LNHDA and CDR2 SQIVND (reference sequence). Between the trimmed V and J ends, which lost 2 bases and 3 bases, there was a span of 14 bases. The CDR3 is made up of 15 amino acids.

This clonotype showed up many times. The gene calls are TRBV7-9 and TRBJ2-3, with TRBD2 matching over 8 bases. V dropped 5 bases and J dropped 3; count of bases not matched to a gene: 4. Germline V gene lookup returns CDR1 SEHNR and CDR2 FQNEAQ (reference sequence). The CDR3 consists of 14 residues. Written as DNA, the CDR3 is TGTGCCAGCAGCCCCGGGAGGGGGACAGATACGCAGTATTTT. This sequence encodes CASSPGRGTDTQYF.

This chain joins TRBV19 and TRBJ1-2; D is possibly TRBD1 (5 bases). This CDR3 has 15 amino acids. V lost 4 bases to trimming and J lost 4 bases, with 16 bases between them. Looked up from germline, CDR1 is LNHDA and CDR2 is SQIVND (reference sequence). In DNA, the CDR3 is TGTGCCAGTAGTACGAGTATCGGGGGAAGCTATGGCTACACCTTC. Protein product: CASSTSIGGSYGYTF.

This clonotype showed up just a few times. The chain combines TRBV27 with TRBJ1-4; D perhaps matches TRBD1 (6 bases). This CDR3 has 16 amino acids. The V end was cut by 3 bases, the J end by 8 bases, with 19 bases between. CDR1 MNHEY and CDR2 SMNVEV come from the germline V gene (reference sequence). The CDR3 DNA sequence: TGTGCCAGCAGTTTCCGACCCGGACAGTATAGGGAAAAACTGTTTTTT. This sequence encodes CASSFRPGQYREKLFF.